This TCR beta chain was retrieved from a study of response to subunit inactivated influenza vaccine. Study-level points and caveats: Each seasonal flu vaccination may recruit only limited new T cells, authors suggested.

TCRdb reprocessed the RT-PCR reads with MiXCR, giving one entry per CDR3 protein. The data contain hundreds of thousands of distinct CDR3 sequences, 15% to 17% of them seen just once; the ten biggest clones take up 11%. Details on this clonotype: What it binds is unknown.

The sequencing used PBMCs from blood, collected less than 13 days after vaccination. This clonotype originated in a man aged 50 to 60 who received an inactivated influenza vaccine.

This CDR3 is CASSLSGQAYEQYF. CDR3 DNA sequence: TGCGCCAGCAGCTTGTCGGGACAGGCCTACGAGCAGTACTTC. V usage is TRBV5-1 and J usage is TRBJ2-7, with 8 bases fitting TRBD1. Trimming at V came to 1 base and at J to 2 bases, leaving 2 bases not matched to a gene. This CDR3 spans 14 amino acids. Per germline, CDR1 SGHRS and CDR2 YFSETQ.